The 23 T cell receptor beta chains below were found in one sample sequenced in a study of blood T cell repertoires in COVID-19. Profiling relied on immunoSEQ multiplex PCR, and the TCRdb table lists in-frame clones only, not all of them. The sample gives 200,000 to 250,000 clones, approximately 91% of which show up once; roughly 6% is in the top ten. Sample: peripheral blood. The receptors come from a man aged 55 to 70 who had recovered from COVID-19.

The J gene is TRBJ1-5, the V gene TRBV7-8; TRBD1 is a possible D gene (5 bases). Deletions cut 1 base from V and 6 bases from J, with 10 bases between. The CDR3 is 14 amino acids. From germline, CDR1 is SGHVS and CDR2 FQNEAQ. CDR3 in amino acids: CASSLDRSAQPQHF. CDR3 sequence (DNA): TGTGCCAGCAGCTTAGACAGGAGTGCTCAGCCCCAGCATTTT.

The J gene is TRBJ1-2, the V gene TRBV3-1 (or the pseudogene TRBV3-2); 8 bases align to TRBD1. The CDR3 loop spans 14 amino acids. The ends lost 4 bases at V and 8 bases at J; junction bases unmatched: 9. Germline CDR1 reads LGHDT; CDR2 reads YNNKEL (reference sequence). The CDR3 coding sequence is TGTGCCAGCAGCCCCCATGGACAGGGAGGCGGCTACACCTTC. Protein: CASSPHGQGGGYTF.

The CDR3 sequence is CASSYGGGGAPYGYTF. The DNA for the CDR3 is TGTGCCAGCAGTTACGGAGGTGGGGGGGCGCCGTATGGCTACACCTTC. The V gene is TRBV6-5, the J gene TRBJ1-2; a possible D gene is TRBD1 (6 bases). Germline loops: CDR1 MNHEY, CDR2 SVGAGI. The CDR3 consists of 16 residues. With 2 bases removed from V and 5 bases from J, the gap between germline ends came to 18 bases.

This clone was picked up a small number of times. The chain is built from TRBV5-1 and TRBJ2-7; 8 bases line up with TRBD1. V trimming: 4 bases; J trimming: 4 bases; junction bases outside the gene matches: 10. CDR1 is SGHRS and CDR2 is YFSETQ in the germline V gene. CDR3 length: 15 residues. The CDR3 region is CASSSEDRDVYEQYF. CDR3 sequence (DNA): TGCGCCAGCAGCAGCGAGGACAGGGACGTATACGAGCAGTACTTC. Full variable domain (outside the CDR3, taken from reference TRBV5-1 and TRBJ2-7): KAGVTQTPRYLIKTRGQQVTLSCSPISGHRSVSWYQQTPGQGLQFLFEYFSETQRNKGNFPGRFSGRQFSNSRSEMNVSTLELGDSALYLCASSSEDRDVYEQYFGPGTRLTVT.

The chain has TRBV10-3 and TRBJ2-3; D ambiguous. Germline-derived CDR1 and CDR2 are ENHRY and SYGVKD. Trimming took off 4 bases at V and 5 bases at J, with 4 bases between the two ends. The CDR3 contains 11 residues. The CDR3 coding sequence is TGTGCCATCAGTGCCCGAGATACGCAGTATTTT. Its protein product is CAISARDTQYF.

The chain uses TRBV19 and TRBJ2-2; tentatively, D is TRBD2 (6 bases). There are 14 residues in the CDR3. Trimming shortened V by 7 bases and J by 0 bases, and 9 bases separated the two germline ends. CDR1 and CDR2 (germline): LNHDA, SQIVND (reference sequence). The CDR3 coding sequence is TGTGCCAGTATGCGGGATTCGAACACCGGGGAGCTGTTTTTT. Protein: CASMRDSNTGELFF.

The chain recombines TRBV18 with TRBJ2-3; tentative D call: TRBD2 (6 bases). Per the germline V gene, CDR1 is KGHSH and CDR2 is LQKENI. Trimming took 5 bases from V and 3 from J, leaving 18 bases between them. The CDR3 has 16 residues. This CDR3 is CASSVSVAAPTDTQYF. The CDR3 DNA reads TGTGCCAGCTCAGTTTCGGTAGCGGCTCCGACAGATACGCAGTATTTT.

The J gene is TRBJ1-5, the V gene TRBV7-9; a weak D match, TRBD1 (6 bases). Germline CDR1 reads SEHNR; CDR2 reads FQNEAQ (reference sequence). The CDR3 contains 17 residues. V shed 4 bases and J shed 7 bases, with 23 bases lying between them. As DNA, the CDR3 is TGTGCCAGCAGCTCAACGGGGGGTAGGCAGGGGTCGCAGCCCCAGCATTTT. Translation: CASSSTGGRQGSQPQHF.

This clone appeared once. The chain employs TRBV6-2 or TRBV6-3 and TRBJ1-2, with TRBD1 identical over 7 bases. The CDR3 covers 14 residues. With V trimmed by 6 bases and J by 6 bases, 10 bases remained unmatched. CDR1 and CDR2 (germline): MNHEY, SVGEGT. Written as DNA, the CDR3 is TGTGCCAGCAGCATCACAGGGGTTAGCGATGGCTACACCTTC. Protein sequence: CASSITGVSDGYTF.

The chain employs TRBV10-3 and TRBJ2-3; 8 positions agree with TRBD2. Germline assignment: CDR1 ENHRY and CDR2 SYGVKD. The CDR3 runs 15 residues. V gave up 5 bases and J gave up 0 bases; unmatched junction bases: 4. The CDR3 reads CAISRSSGSTDTQYF. Here the CDR3 DNA reads TGTGCCATCAGTAGGTCTAGCGGGAGCACAGATACGCAGTATTTT.

Comment on this clone: Additional DNA sequences in this sample encode the identical CDR3. This chain links TRBV18 with TRBJ1-1, with a possible D match to TRBD1 (6 bases). Germline CDR1 and CDR2: KGHSH and LQKENI. The CDR3 contains 15 residues. Trimming cost V 3 bases and J 0 bases, with 11 bases left between them. CDR3 bases: TGTGCCAGCTCACCGTTGACAGGTATGAACACTGAAGCTTTCTTT. Protein product: CASSPLTGMNTEAFF.

The gene calls are TRBV6-2 or TRBV6-3 and TRBJ2-3, with TRBD1 matching over 7 bases. From germline, CDR1 is MNHEY and CDR2 SVGEGT. Trimming removed 2 bases from V and 2 bases from J; junction bases left unmatched: 4. The CDR3 is made up of 15 amino acids. The CDR3 spells CASSYRDSNTDTQYF. The CDR3 nucleotides read TGTGCCAGCAGTTACAGGGACAGCAACACAGATACGCAGTATTTT.

The gene calls are TRBV7-9 and TRBJ1-4; perhaps TRBD1 as D (5 bases). The V and J ends lost 3 bases and 5 bases respectively, with 10 bases between them. Germline values: CDR1 SEHNR, CDR2 FQNEAQ (reference sequence). CDR3 length: 14 amino acids. The CDR3 reads CASSLRQSNEKLFF. CDR3 bases: TGTGCCAGCAGCTTGAGACAGTCGAATGAAAAACTGTTTTTT.

This clone was observed many times. At the DNA level, this CDR3 is encoded by other sequences in the same sample as well. This chain joins TRBV18 and TRBJ2-7; D is unresolved. Trimming took off 3 bases at V and 0 bases at J, with 3 bases between the two ends. Germline V gives CDR1 KGHSH, CDR2 LQKENI. The CDR3 length is 12 residues. CDR3 bases: TGTGCCAGCTCACCCAGCTCCTACGAGCAGTACTTC. This encodes CASSPSSYEQYF.

The chain employs TRBV3-1 (or the pseudogene TRBV3-2) and TRBJ2-2; 8 bases line up with TRBD2. CDR1 and CDR2 (germline): LGHDT, YNNKEL (reference sequence). V lost 5 bases to trimming and J lost 5 bases; unmatched junction nucleotides: 19. The CDR3 runs to 19 residues. The CDR3 here is CASSDLRGFAGGPTGELFF. The CDR3 bases are TGTGCCAGCAGCGACCTGCGTGGGTTTGCGGGAGGACCAACCGGGGAGCTGTTTTTT.

J is TRBJ2-2 and V is TRBV5-4; 11 nucleotides agree with TRBD2. Trimming took 3 bases from V and 5 from J; bases not matched to a gene: 3. This CDR3 has 15 residues. Germline CDR1 is SGHNT and CDR2 is YYREEE (reference sequence). The CDR3 coding sequence is TGTGCCAGCAGCTCCTGGACTAGCGGGACCGGGGAGCTGTTTTTT. This sequence encodes CASSSWTSGTGELFF.

This chain uses TRBV6-5 with TRBJ2-7; the match to TRBD2 covers 12 bases. V was clipped by 5 bases and J by 4 bases; unmatched bases: 6. This CDR3 contains 15 residues. Germline lookup yields CDR1 MNHEY and CDR2 SVGAGI. DNA for the CDR3: TGTGCCAGCAGTCCCCTAGCGGGAGGGGGATACGAGCAGTACTTC. Protein: CASSPLAGGGYEQYF.

On this clone itself: The sample contains more than one DNA sequence encoding this CDR3. The chain uses TRBV7-2 and TRBJ2-7, with a tentative D call TRBD2 (5 bases). The CDR3 has 14 residues. Trimming stripped 5 bases from V and 1 base from J, with 12 bases between. Per the germline V gene, CDR1 is SGHTA and CDR2 is FQGNSA. CDR3 sequence (DNA): TGTGCCAGCAGCCCTCGGACGGGATCCTACGAGCAGTACTTC. Protein: CASSPRTGSYEQYF.

V gene TRBV9 combines with J gene TRBJ1-3, with TRBD1 matching 8 bases. Trimming removed 4 bases from V and 0 bases from J; junction bases left unmatched: 3. This CDR3 comprises 15 residues. The germline V gene encodes CDR1 SGDLS and CDR2 YYNGEE. In nucleotides, the CDR3 is TGTGCCAGCAGCCGCGGACAGGGCTCTGGAAACACCATATATTTT. Translated, it gives CASSRGQGSGNTIYF. The complete variable domain, with remaining parts taken from reference TRBV9 and TRBJ1-3, reads DSGVTQTPKHLITATGQRVTLRCSPRSGDLSVYWYQQSLDQGLQFLIQYYNGEERAKGNILERFSAQQFPDLHSELNLSSLELGDSALYFCASSRGQGSGNTIYFGEGSWLTVV.

V and J are TRBV7-2 and TRBJ1-1, with D maybe TRBD1 (5 bases). This CDR3 contains 14 residues. The V gene lost 6 bases and the J gene lost 1 base, with 12 bases spanning the gap. Germline CDR1 is SGHTA and CDR2 is FQGNSA. The CDR3 protein is CASSSRQRNTEAFF. The CDR3 DNA is TGTGCCAGCAGTTCAAGACAGCGGAACACTGAAGCTTTCTTT.

The chain recombines TRBV6-2 or TRBV6-3 with TRBJ1-5; 10 positions agree with TRBD1. The V gene's germline CDR1 is MNHEY and CDR2 SVGEGT. There are 18 residues in the CDR3. Unmatched junction bases numbered 8, after V lost 0 bases and J lost 3 bases. DNA for the CDR3: TGTGCCAGCAGTTACTCTTGGGACAGGGGATTAATCAATCAGCCCCAGCATTTT. Translating gives CASSYSWDRGLINQPQHF.

As regards this clone: The sample carries other DNA sequences with the same CDR3. This chain connects TRBV19 to TRBJ2-3; unclear D gene. The V end lost 0 bases, the J end lost 5 bases, and 3 bases lay between the germline ends. Per the germline V gene, CDR1 is LNHDA and CDR2 is SQIVND (reference sequence). This CDR3 has 12 residues. This chain's CDR3 is CASSIDRDTQYF. The CDR3 region has the DNA TGTGCCAGTAGTATAGATAGAGATACGCAGTATTTT.

The V and J genes are TRBV5-1 and TRBJ2-2, with D tentatively TRBD2 (6 bases). CDR1 is SGHRS, CDR2 YFSETQ, per germline. The CDR3 has 15 residues. V gave up 5 bases and J gave up 0 bases, with 11 bases separating them. The CDR3 reads CASRRGTANTGELFF. Written as DNA, the CDR3 is TGCGCCAGCAGAAGAGGGACTGCGAACACCGGGGAGCTGTTTTTT.